This T cell receptor beta chain was observed in a study of cytomegalovirus exposure and HLA in healthy donors. V was clipped by 5 bases and J by 2 bases, with 18 bases between them. The germline CDR1 and CDR2 sequences are SGHTA and FQGTGA. The CDR3 contains 16 residues. 60 Vbeta and 13 Jbeta primers were used in PCR. Assay used: immunoSEQ multiplex PCR; TCRdb lists only in-frame clones, some missing. The table includes around 100,000 clones, over 60% detected once. This clone appeared once. The clonotype was recovered from a female donor in good health and CMV-seropositive. V and J are TRBV7-3 and TRBJ2-5, with D perhaps matching TRBD2 (7 bases). Sequenced material: PBMCs. CDR3 bases: TGTGCCAGCAGCCGCCTTGGGGGCGGGGGACAAGAGACCCAGTACTTC. It translates to CASSRLGGGGQETQYF.